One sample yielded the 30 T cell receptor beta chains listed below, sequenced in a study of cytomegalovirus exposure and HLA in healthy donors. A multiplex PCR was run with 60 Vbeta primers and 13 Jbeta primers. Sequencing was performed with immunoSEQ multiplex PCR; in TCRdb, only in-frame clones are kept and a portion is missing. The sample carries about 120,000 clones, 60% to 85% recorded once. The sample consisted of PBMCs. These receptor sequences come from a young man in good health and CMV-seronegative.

CDR3 region: CASSSLAGGLDEQYF. CDR3 DNA sequence: TGTGCCAGCAGCAGTCTAGCGGGAGGGCTTGACGAGCAGTACTTC. V usage is TRBV28 and J usage is TRBJ2-7, with TRBD2 matching over 12 bases. V gave up 6 bases and J gave up 5 bases; unmatched junction bases: 8. CDR1 MDHEN and CDR2 SYDVKM come from the germline V gene. There are 15 residues in the CDR3.

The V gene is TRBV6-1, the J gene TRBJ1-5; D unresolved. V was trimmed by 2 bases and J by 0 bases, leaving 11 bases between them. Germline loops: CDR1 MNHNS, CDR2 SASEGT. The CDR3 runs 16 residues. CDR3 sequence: CASSERGVNSNQPQHF. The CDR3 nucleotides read TGTGCCAGCAGTGAAAGAGGAGTTAATAGCAATCAGCCCCAGCATTTT.

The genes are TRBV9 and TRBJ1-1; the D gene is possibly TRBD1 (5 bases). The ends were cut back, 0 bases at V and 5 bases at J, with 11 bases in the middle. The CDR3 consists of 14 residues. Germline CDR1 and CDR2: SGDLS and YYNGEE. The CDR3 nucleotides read TGTGCCAGCAGCGTAGTCCCAGGGTGGACTGAAGCTTTCTTT. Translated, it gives CASSVVPGWTEAFF.

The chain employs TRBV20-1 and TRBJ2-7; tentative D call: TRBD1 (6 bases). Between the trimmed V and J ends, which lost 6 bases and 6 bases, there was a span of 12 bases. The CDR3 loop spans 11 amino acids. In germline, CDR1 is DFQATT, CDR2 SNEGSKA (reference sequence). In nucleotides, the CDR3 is TGCAGTGCAGTGAAACAGGGCGAGCAGTACTTC. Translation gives CSAVKQGEQYF.

This CDR3 is CASSLVGGSGYTF. Written as DNA, the CDR3 is TGTGCCAGCAGCTTGGTAGGGGGAAGTGGCTACACCTTC. The V gene is TRBV5-6, the J gene TRBJ1-2; a weak D match, TRBD1 (6 bases). The CDR3 covers 13 residues. V lost 0 bases to trimming and J lost 7 bases, with 10 bases between them. Germline CDR1 is SGHDT and CDR2 is YYEEEE.

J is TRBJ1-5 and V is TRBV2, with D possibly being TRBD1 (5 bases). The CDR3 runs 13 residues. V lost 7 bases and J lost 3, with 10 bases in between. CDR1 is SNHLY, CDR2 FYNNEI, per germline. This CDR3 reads CASMGTDNQPQHF. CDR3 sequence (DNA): TGTGCCAGCATGGGGACTGACAATCAGCCCCAGCATTTT. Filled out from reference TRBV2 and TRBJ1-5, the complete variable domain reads EPEVTQTPSHQVTQMGQEVILRCVPISNHLYFYWYRQILGQKVEFLVSFYNNEISEKSEIFDDQFSVERPDGSNFTLKIRSTKLEDSAMYFCASMGTDNQPQHFGDGTRLSIL.

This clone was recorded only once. CDR3 amino acids: CASSFVGRDTEAFF. Written as DNA, the CDR3 is TGTGCCAGCAGCTTTGTAGGGAGGGACACTGAAGCTTTCTTT. V and J are TRBV5-4 and TRBJ1-1, with no clear D. Germline lookup yields CDR1 SGHNT and CDR2 YYREEE (reference sequence). The CDR3 length is 14 residues. The ends were cut back, 2 bases at V and 3 bases at J, with 11 bases in the middle. The entire variable domain, with the rest obtained from reference TRBV5-4 and TRBJ1-1, is as follows: ETGVTQSPTHLIKTRGQQVTLRCSSQSGHNTVSWYQQALGQGPQFIFQYYREEENGRGNFPPRFSGLQFPNYSSELNVNALELDDSALYLCASSFVGRDTEAFFGQGTRLTVV.

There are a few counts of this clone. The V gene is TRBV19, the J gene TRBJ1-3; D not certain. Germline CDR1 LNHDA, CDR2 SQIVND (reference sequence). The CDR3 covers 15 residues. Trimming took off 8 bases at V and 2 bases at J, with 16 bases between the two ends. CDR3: CASGLLPDPGNTIYF. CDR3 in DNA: TGTGCCAGTGGACTCCTTCCGGATCCTGGAAACACCATATATTTT.

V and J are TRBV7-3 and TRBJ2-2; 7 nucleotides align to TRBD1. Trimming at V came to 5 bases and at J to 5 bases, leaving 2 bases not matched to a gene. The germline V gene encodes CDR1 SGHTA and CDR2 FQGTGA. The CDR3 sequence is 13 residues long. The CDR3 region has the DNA TGTGCCAGCAGCACAGGGGTGACCGGGGAGCTGTTTTTT. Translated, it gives CASSTGVTGELFF.

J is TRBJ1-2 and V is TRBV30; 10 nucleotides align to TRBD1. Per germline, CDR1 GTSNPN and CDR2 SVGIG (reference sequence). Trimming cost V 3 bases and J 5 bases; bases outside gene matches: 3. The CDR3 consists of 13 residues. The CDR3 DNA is TGTGCCTGGAGGGACAGGGGGAGTTATGGCTACACCTTC. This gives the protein CAWRDRGSYGYTF.

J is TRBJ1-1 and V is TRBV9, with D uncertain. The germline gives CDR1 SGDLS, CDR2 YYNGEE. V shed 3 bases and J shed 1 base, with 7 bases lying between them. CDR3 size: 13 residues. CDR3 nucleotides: TGTGCCAGCAGCGCCACTGAGAACACTGAAGCTTTCTTT. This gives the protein CASSATENTEAFF. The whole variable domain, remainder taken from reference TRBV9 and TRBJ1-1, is DSGVTQTPKHLITATGQRVTLRCSPRSGDLSVYWYQQSLDQGLQFLIQYYNGEERAKGNILERFSAQQFPDLHSELNLSSLELGDSALYFCASSATENTEAFFGQGTRLTVV.

CDR3 nucleotides: TGTGCCAGCAGACCCGGGACAGCCCACTCTGGAAACACCATATATTTT. Translation: CASRPGTAHSGNTIYF. V and J are TRBV6-6 and TRBJ1-3, with 7 positions matching TRBD1. CDR3 length equals 16 residues. Germline CDR1 reads MNHNY; CDR2 reads SVGAGI (reference sequence). V lost 6 bases to trimming and J lost 0 bases; unmatched junction nucleotides: 8.

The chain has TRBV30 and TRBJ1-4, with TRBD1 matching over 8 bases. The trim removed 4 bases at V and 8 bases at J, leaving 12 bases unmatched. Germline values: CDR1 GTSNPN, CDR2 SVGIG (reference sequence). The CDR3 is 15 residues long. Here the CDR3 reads CAWKANDRGREKLFF. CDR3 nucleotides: TGTGCCTGGAAGGCCAACGACAGGGGACGAGAAAAACTGTTTTTT.

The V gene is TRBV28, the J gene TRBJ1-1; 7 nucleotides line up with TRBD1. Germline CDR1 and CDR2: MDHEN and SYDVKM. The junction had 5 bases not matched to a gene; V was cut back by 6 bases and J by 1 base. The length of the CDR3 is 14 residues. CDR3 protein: CASSEGQRNTEAFF. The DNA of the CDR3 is TGTGCCAGCAGCGAGGGACAGCGGAACACTGAAGCTTTCTTT.

Written as DNA, the CDR3 is TGTGCCAGCAGGGACAGCTTCAGAGAGACCCAGTACTTC. Translating gives CASRDSFRETQYF. The chain carries TRBV13 and TRBJ2-5; tentatively, D is TRBD1 (6 bases). This CDR3 contains 13 residues. The ends were cut back, 6 bases at V and 4 bases at J, with 12 bases in the middle. Germline V CDR1 and CDR2: PRHDT, FYEKMQ (reference sequence).

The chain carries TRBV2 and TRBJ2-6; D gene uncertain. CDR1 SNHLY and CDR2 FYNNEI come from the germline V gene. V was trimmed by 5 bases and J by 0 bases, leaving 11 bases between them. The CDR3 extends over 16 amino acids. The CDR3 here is CASSFEKASGANVLTF. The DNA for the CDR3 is TGTGCCAGCAGTTTCGAAAAAGCCTCTGGGGCCAACGTCCTGACTTTC.

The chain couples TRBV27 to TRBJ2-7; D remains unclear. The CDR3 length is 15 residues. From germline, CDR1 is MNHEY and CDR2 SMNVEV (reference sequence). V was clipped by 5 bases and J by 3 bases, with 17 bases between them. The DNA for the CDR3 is TGTGCCAGCAGTCCAGAATTCTTCCGAGGCTACGAGCAGTACTTC. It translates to CASSPEFFRGYEQYF.

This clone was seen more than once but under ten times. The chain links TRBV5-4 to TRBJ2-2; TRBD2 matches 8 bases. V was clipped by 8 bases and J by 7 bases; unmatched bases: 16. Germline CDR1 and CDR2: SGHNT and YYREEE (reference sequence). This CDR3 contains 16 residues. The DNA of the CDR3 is TGTGCCAGGAGAGACGAGCGGGAGATTCTAGGCGGGGAGCTGTTTTTT. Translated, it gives CARRDEREILGGELFF.

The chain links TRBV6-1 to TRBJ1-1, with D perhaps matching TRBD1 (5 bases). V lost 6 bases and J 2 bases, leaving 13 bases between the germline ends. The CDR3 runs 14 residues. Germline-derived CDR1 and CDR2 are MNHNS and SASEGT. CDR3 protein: CASRETAPNTEAFF. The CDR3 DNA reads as TGTGCCAGCAGAGAGACAGCCCCCAACACTGAAGCTTTCTTT.

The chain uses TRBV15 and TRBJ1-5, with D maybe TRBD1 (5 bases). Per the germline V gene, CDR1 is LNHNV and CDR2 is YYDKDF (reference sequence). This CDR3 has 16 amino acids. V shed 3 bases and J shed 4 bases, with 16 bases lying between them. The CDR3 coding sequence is TGTGCCACCAGCAGTATACAGGTTTTAGGGAATCAGCCCCAGCATTTT. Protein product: CATSSIQVLGNQPQHF. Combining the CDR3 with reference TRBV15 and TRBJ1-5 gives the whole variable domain DAMVIQNPRYQVTQFGKPVTLSCSQTLNHNVMYWYQQKSSQAPKLLFHYYDKDFNNEADTPDNFQSRRPNTSFCFLDIRSPGLGDTAMYLCATSSIQVLGNQPQHFGDGTRLSIL.

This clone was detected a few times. CDR3 coding DNA: TGTGCCAGCAATCTGAGTGGTGGGCAGTTCTTC. Translated, it gives CASNLSGGQFF. The V and J genes are TRBV2 and TRBJ2-1; unclear D gene. V lost 7 bases and J lost 12, with 13 bases in between. The CDR3 is 11 residues long. Germline V gene lookup returns CDR1 SNHLY and CDR2 FYNNEI.

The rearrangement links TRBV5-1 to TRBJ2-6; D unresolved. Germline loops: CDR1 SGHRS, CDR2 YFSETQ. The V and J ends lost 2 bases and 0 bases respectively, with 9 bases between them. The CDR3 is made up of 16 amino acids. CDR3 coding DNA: TGCGCCAGCAGCTTTGCCCCTAGCTCTGGGGCCAACGTCCTGACTTTC. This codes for CASSFAPSSGANVLTF.

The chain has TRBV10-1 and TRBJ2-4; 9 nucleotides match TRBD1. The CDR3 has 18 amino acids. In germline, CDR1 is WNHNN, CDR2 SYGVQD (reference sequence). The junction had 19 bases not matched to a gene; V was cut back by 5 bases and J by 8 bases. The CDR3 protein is CASSSTPGQGRGGDIQYF. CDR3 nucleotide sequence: TGCGCCAGCAGTTCTACCCCGGGACAGGGAAGAGGAGGGGACATTCAGTACTTC.

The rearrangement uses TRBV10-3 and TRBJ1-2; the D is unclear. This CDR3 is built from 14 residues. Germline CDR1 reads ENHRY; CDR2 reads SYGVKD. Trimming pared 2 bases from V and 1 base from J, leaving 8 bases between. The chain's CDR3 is CAISEKGSNYGYTF. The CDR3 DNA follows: TGTGCCATCAGTGAGAAAGGGAGTAACTATGGCTACACCTTC.

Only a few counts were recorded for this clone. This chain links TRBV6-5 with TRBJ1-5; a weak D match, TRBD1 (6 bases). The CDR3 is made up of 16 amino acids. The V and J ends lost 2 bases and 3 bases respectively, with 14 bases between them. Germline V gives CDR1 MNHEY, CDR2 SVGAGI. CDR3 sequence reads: CASSYERDTDNQPQHF. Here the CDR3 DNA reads TGTGCCAGCAGTTACGAGCGGGACACAGACAATCAGCCCCAGCATTTT.

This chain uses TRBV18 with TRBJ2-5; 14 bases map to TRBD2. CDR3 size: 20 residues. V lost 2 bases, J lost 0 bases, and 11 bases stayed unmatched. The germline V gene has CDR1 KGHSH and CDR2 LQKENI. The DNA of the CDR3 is TGTGCCAGCTCACCAGAGACTAGCGGGGGGGCCTACTCTTACCAAGAGACCCAGTACTTC. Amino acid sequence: CASSPETSGGAYSYQETQYF.

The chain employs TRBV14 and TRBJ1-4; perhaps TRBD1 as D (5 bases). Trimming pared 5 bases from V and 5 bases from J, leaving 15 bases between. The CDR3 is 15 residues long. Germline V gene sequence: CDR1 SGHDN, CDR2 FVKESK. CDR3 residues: CASSTRQIANEKLFF. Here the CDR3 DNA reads TGTGCCAGCAGCACCCGACAGATCGCCAATGAAAAACTGTTTTTT.

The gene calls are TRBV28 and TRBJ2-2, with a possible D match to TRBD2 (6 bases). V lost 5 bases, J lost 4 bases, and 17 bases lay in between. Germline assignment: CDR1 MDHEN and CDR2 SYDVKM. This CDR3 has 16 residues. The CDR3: CASSPPTRSVTGELFF. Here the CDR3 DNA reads TGTGCCAGCAGTCCCCCGACTAGAAGCGTCACCGGGGAGCTGTTTTTT.

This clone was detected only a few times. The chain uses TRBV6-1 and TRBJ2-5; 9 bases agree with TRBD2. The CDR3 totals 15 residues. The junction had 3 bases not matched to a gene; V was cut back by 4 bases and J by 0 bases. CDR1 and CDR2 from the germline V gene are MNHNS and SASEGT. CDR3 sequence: CASSGIAGDQETQYF. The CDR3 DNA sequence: TGTGCCAGCAGTGGTATAGCGGGGGACCAAGAGACCCAGTACTTC.

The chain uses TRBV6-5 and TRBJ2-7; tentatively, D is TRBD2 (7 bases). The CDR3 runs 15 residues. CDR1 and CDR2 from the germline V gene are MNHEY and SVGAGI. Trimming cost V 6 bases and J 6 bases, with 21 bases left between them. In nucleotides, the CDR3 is TGTGCCAGCAGGATGACACGGGGGGCCCCTCGCGAGCAGTACTTC. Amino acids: CASRMTRGAPREQYF.